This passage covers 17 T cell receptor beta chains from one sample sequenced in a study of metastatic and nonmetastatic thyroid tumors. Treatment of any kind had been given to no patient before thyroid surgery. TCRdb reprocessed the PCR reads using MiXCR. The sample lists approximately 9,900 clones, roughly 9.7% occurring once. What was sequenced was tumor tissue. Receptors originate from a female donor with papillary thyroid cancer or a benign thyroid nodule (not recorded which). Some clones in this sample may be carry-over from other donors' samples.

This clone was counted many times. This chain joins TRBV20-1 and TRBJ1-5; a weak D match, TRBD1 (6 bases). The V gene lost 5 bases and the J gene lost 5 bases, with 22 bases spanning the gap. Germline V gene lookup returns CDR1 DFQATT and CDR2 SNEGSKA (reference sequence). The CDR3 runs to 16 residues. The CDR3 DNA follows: TGCAGTGCTCCCGACCATACAGGGCCGGTAGATCAGCCCCAGCATTTT. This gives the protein CSAPDHTGPVDQPQHF.

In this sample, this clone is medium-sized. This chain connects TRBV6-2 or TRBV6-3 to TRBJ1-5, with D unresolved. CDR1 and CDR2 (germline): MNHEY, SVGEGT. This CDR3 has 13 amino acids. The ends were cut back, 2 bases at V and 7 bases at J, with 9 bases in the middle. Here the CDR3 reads CASSYGLGQPQHF. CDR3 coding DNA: TGTGCCAGCAGTTACGGGCTCGGACAGCCCCAGCATTTT.

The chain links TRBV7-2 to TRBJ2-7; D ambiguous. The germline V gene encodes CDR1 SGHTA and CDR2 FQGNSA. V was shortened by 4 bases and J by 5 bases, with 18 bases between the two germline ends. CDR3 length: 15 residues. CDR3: CASSSTRTFHHEQYF. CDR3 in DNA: TGTGCCAGCAGCTCCACCCGGACCTTTCACCACGAGCAGTACTTC.

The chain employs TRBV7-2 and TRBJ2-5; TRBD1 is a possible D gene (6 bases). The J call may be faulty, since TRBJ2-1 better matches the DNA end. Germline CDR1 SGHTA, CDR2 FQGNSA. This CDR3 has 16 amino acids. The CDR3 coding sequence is TGTGCCAGCAGCCCCCGCTCCATAGCAGGGGACAATGAGCAGTTCTTC. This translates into CASSPRSIAGDNEQFF.

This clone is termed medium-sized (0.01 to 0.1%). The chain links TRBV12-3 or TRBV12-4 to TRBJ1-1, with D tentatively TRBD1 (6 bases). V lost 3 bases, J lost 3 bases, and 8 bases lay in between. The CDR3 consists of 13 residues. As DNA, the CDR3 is TGTGCCAGCAGTTTTAGGGGGTACACTGAAGCTTTCTTT. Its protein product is CASSFRGYTEAFF.

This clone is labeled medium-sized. CDR3 in DNA: TGTGCCAGCAGTGAATTAAGGGCCCTGACCTACGAGCAGTACGTC. Translating it yields CASSELRALTYEQYV. This chain connects TRBV6-1 to TRBJ2-7; no clear D. Germline V gene sequence: CDR1 MNHNS, CDR2 SASEGT. Trimming took off 2 bases at V and 2 bases at J, with 13 bases between the two ends. The CDR3 is made up of 15 amino acids.

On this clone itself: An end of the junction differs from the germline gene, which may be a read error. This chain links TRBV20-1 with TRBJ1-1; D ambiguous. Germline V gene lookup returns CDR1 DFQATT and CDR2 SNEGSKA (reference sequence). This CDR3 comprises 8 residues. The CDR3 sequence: CGAVEAFF. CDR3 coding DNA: TGCGGTGCCGTCGAAGCTTTCTTT.

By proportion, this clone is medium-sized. CDR3 in DNA: TGTGCCAGCAGTTTGGGGGCGGGGGGGTCTCAAGAGACCCAGTACTTC. Encoded protein: CASSLGAGGSQETQYF. The V gene is TRBV27, the J gene TRBJ2-5, with 9 bases matching TRBD2. The CDR3 has 16 amino acids. J was trimmed by 2 bases and V by 3 bases; bases with no gene match: 7. From germline, CDR1 is MNHEY and CDR2 SMNVEV (reference sequence).

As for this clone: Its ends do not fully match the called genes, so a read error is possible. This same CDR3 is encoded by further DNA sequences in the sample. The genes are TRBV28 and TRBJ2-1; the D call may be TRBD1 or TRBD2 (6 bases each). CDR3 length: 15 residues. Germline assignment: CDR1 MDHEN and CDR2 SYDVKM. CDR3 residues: CASSFHGGSYNEQFF. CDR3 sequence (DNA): TGTGCCAGCAGTTTCCACGGGGGCTCCTACAATGAGCAGTTCTTT.

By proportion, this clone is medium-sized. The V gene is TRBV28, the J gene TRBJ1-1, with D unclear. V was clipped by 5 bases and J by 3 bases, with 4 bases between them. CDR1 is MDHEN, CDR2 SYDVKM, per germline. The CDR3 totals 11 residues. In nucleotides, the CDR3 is TGTGCCAGCAGTCAGGACACTGAAGCTTTCTTT. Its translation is CASSQDTEAFF.

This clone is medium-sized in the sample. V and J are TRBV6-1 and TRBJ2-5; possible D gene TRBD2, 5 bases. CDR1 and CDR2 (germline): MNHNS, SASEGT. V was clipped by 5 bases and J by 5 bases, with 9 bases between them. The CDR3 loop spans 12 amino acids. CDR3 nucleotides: TGTGCCAGCAGTTTCGGCGGGGAGACCCAGTACTTC. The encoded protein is CASSFGGETQYF.

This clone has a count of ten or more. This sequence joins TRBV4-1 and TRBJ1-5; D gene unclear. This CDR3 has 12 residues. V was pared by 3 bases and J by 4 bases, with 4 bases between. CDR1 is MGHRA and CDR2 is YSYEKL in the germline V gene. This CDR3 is CASSQGNQPQHF. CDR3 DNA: TGCGCCAGCAGCCAGGGGAATCAGCCCCAGCATTTT.

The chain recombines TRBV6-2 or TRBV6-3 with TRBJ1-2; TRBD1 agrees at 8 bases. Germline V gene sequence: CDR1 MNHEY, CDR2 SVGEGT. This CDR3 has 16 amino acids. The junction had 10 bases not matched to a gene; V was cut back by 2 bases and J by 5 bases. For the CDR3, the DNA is TGTGCCAGCAGTTACCCTCTGGACAGGGTAACGTATGGCTACACCTTC. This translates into CASSYPLDRVTYGYTF.

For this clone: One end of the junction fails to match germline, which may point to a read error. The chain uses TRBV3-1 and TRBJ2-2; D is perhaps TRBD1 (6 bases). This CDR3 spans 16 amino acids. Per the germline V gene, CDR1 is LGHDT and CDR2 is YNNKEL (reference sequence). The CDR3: CASSHTLGQKHRGAVF. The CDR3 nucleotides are TGTGCCAGCAGCCACACGTTAGGACAGAAACACCGGGGAGCTGTTTTT.

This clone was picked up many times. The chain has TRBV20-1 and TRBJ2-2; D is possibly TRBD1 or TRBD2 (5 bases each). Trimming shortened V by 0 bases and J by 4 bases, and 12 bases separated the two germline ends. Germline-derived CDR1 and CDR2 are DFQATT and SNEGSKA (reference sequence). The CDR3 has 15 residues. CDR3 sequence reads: CSAREVEGPTGELFF. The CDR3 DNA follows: TGCAGTGCTAGAGAGGTTGAGGGGCCCACCGGGGAGCTGTTTTTT.

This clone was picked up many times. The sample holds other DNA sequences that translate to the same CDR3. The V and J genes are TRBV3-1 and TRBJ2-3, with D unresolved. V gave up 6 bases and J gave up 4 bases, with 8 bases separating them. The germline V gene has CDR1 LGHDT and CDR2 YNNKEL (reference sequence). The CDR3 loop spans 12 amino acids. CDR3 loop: CASRGGPDTQYF. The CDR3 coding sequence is TGTGCCAGCAGAGGCGGCCCAGATACGCAGTATTTT.

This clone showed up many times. Written as DNA, the CDR3 is TGTGCCAGCAGCTCCGGGGCACGGACAGATACGCAGTATTTT. This encodes CASSSGARTDTQYF. The V gene is TRBV7-9, the J gene TRBJ2-3, with D possibly being TRBD1 or TRBD2 (5 bases each). Germline CDR1 and CDR2: SEHNR and FQNEAQ (reference sequence). The V end was cut by 4 bases, the J end by 3 bases, with 11 bases between. This CDR3 comprises 14 residues.